This passage covers 26 T cell receptor beta chains from one sample sequenced in a study of T cell responses to AZD1222 COVID-19 vaccine. Using immunoSEQ multiplex PCR, the repertoire was profiled, and TCRdb retains in-frame clones only, with some absent. The sample gives 70,000 or so clones, around 87% of which show up once; more than 20% is in the top ten. The sequencing here drew on peripheral blood, taken on day 0 of AZD1222 vaccination. The origin of the receptors is an adult in good health.

The chain recombines TRBV30 with TRBJ1-3; D perhaps matches TRBD1 (5 bases). Trimming took off 0 bases at V and 4 bases at J, with 10 bases between the two ends. The CDR3 consists of 14 residues. The germline CDR1 and CDR2 sequences are GTSNPN and SVGIG (reference sequence). In DNA, the CDR3 is TGTGCCTGGAGTGTAACGGGGGACGGAAACACCATATATTTT. This sequence encodes CAWSVTGDGNTIYF.

The J gene is TRBJ1-6, the V gene TRBV5-5; TRBD1 is a possible D gene (5 bases). Trimming took 2 bases from V and 7 from J, leaving 13 bases between them. Germline V gives CDR1 SGHKS, CDR2 YYEKEE (reference sequence). The CDR3 sequence is 15 residues long. CDR3 residues: CASSFRDDFNSPLHF. The CDR3 DNA is TGTGCCAGCAGCTTTCGGGACGATTTCAATTCACCCCTCCACTTT. Together with reference TRBV5-5 and TRBJ1-6, the CDR3 gives the full variable domain: DAGVTQSPTHLIKTRGQQVTLRCSPISGHKSVSWYQQVLGQGPQFIFQYYEKEERGRGNFPDRFSARQFPNYSSELNVNALLLGDSALYLCASSFRDDFNSPLHFGNGTRLTVT.

A remark on this clone: The sample holds other DNA sequences that translate to the same CDR3. This chain joins TRBV2 and TRBJ2-3; TRBD2 aligns across 12 bases. Trimming at V came to 6 bases and at J to 1 base, leaving 2 bases not matched to a gene. This CDR3 region has 15 residues. The germline V gene encodes CDR1 SNHLY and CDR2 FYNNEI. Here the CDR3 reads CASRRLAGGTDTQYF. The CDR3 nucleotides are TGTGCCAGCAGGAGACTAGCGGGGGGCACAGATACGCAGTATTTT.

The V gene is TRBV4-2, the J gene TRBJ1-2; D is unclear. Deletions cut 3 bases from V and 6 bases from J, with 8 bases between. The CDR3 runs to 12 residues. In germline, CDR1 is LGHNA, CDR2 YNFKEQ. The CDR3 bases are TGTGCCAGCAGCCACGTCAATGATGGCTACACCTTC. Translation gives CASSHVNDGYTF.

The table lists this clone with a count of one. The chain has TRBV5-1 and TRBJ2-5; tentatively, D is TRBD1 (5 bases). The CDR3 spans 15 residues. V shed 4 bases and J shed 1 base, with 14 bases lying between them. Germline-derived CDR1 and CDR2 are SGHRS and YFSETQ. CDR3: CASSRSRAPQETQYF. The CDR3 DNA reads TGCGCCAGCAGCAGGTCCAGGGCCCCCCAAGAGACCCAGTACTTC.

The rearrangement uses TRBV28 and TRBJ2-2; D possibly matches TRBD1 or TRBD2 (5 bases each). V was trimmed by 6 bases and J by 2 bases, leaving 13 bases between them. The CDR3 consists of 15 residues. Germline CDR1 MDHEN, CDR2 SYDVKM. CDR3 nucleotides: TGTGCCAGCAGGCCCCGGGGCCTCAACACCGGGGAGCTGTTTTTT. Encoded protein: CASRPRGLNTGELFF.

The J gene is TRBJ2-7, the V gene TRBV6-5, with a weak D call TRBD1 (6 bases). This CDR3 region has 13 residues. Germline lookup yields CDR1 MNHEY and CDR2 SVGAGI. Trimming pared 7 bases from V and 4 bases from J, leaving 14 bases between. CDR3 protein: CASTEGTTYEQYF. The CDR3 DNA follows: TGTGCCAGCACCGAGGGGACAACGTACGAGCAGTACTTC.

CDR3: CASSQLWVARTGELFF. As DNA, the CDR3 is TGTGCCAGCAGCCAACTGTGGGTAGCTCGAACCGGGGAGCTGTTTTTT. This chain uses TRBV3-1 (or the pseudogene TRBV3-2) with TRBJ2-2; D is ambiguous. The CDR3 consists of 16 residues. Deletions cut 2 bases from V and 5 bases from J, with 15 bases between. Germline loops: CDR1 LGHDT, CDR2 YNNKEL (reference sequence).

The chain joins TRBV21-1 to TRBJ1-1; the table's D call of TRBD1 was not tested on the DNA. TRBV21-1 constitutes a pseudogene. The CDR3 runs to 17 residues. DNA for the CDR3: TGTGCCAGCAGCAAAGAGAGGACAGCCAATCGATGGACTGAAGCTTTCTTT. It specifies CASSKERTANRWTEAFF.

The rearrangement links TRBV12-3 or TRBV12-4 to TRBJ2-2, with D perhaps matching TRBD1 or TRBD2 (6 bases each). V dropped 7 bases and J dropped 5 bases, with 11 bases sitting between them. This CDR3 spans 13 amino acids. CDR3: CASKEGGTGELFF. As DNA, the CDR3 is TGTGCCAGCAAAGAGGGGGGAACCGGGGAGCTGTTTTTT.

J is TRBJ1-2 and V is TRBV27; 9 bases fit TRBD1. CDR3 size: 17 residues. The germline gives CDR1 MNHEY, CDR2 SMNVEV (reference sequence). The V gene end was trimmed by 5 bases and the J gene end by 4 bases; junction bases not matched to a gene: 14. CDR3 coding DNA: TGTGCCAGCAGTACCGGGACAGGGATACTCCGAGGCTATGGCTACACCTTC. This translates into CASSTGTGILRGYGYTF.

This chain connects TRBV5-6 to TRBJ1-1; the D gene is possibly TRBD1 (5 bases). Germline loops: CDR1 SGHDT, CDR2 YYEEEE. The CDR3 extends over 14 amino acids. V was trimmed by 2 bases and J by 3 bases, leaving 11 bases between them. The CDR3 coding sequence is TGTGCCAGCAGCTTACCGGGGACTGACACTGAAGCTTTCTTT. It specifies CASSLPGTDTEAFF.

The genes are TRBV6-5 and TRBJ2-5; TRBD2 might be the D (5 bases). In germline, CDR1 is MNHEY, CDR2 SVGAGI. Trimming took 0 bases from V and 5 from J, leaving 13 bases between them. This CDR3 region has 15 residues. CDR3 DNA: TGTGCCAGCAGTTACTCGACTGGTGGGGAGGAGACCCAGTACTTC. Amino acid sequence: CASSYSTGGEETQYF.

J is TRBJ2-1 and V is TRBV19; TRBD1 agrees at 8 bases. The CDR3 consists of 13 residues. The J segment lost 8 bases and the V segment lost 6 bases, leaving 6 bases of the junction unmatched. Germline V gene lookup returns CDR1 LNHDA and CDR2 SQIVND (reference sequence). CDR3 DNA sequence: TGTGCCAGTAGCATTGACAGGGGAGATGAGCAGTTCTTC. Protein product: CASSIDRGDEQFF.

V and J are TRBV7-7 and TRBJ2-5; TRBD2 matches at 14 bases. There are 16 residues in the CDR3. Germline V gene lookup returns CDR1 SSHAT and CDR2 FNYEAQ (reference sequence). V trimming: 5 bases; J trimming: 5 bases; junction bases outside the gene matches: 7. The CDR3 loop is CASSPRTSGGRETQYF. As DNA, the CDR3 is TGTGCCAGCAGCCCTCGGACTAGCGGGGGGCGGGAGACCCAGTACTTC.

The chain recombines TRBV2 with TRBJ2-1; 10 nucleotides align to TRBD2. The CDR3 consists of 14 residues. The germline CDR1 and CDR2 sequences are SNHLY and FYNNEI. J gave up 8 bases and V 5 bases, and 6 bases lay outside the gene matches. CDR3 region: CASSLTGTSDEQFF. The CDR3 DNA sequence: TGTGCCAGCAGTTTGACCGGGACTAGCGATGAGCAGTTCTTC.

The chain links TRBV14 to TRBJ2-5; 8 positions match TRBD1. The V gene's germline CDR1 is SGHDN and CDR2 FVKESK. This CDR3 is built from 14 residues. V lost 2 bases and J lost 3; bases outside the gene matches: 2. The CDR3 here is CASSQQTGEETQYF. As DNA, the CDR3 is TGTGCCAGCAGCCAACAGACAGGGGAAGAGACCCAGTACTTC.

The chain has TRBV11-1 and TRBJ2-3; D is unresolved. Trimming stripped 5 bases from V and 7 bases from J, with 7 bases between. From germline, CDR1 is SGHAT and CDR2 FQDESV (reference sequence). The CDR3 runs to 11 residues. The CDR3, as DNA: TGTGCCAGCAGCAATGGCAATACGCAGTATTTT. Its translation: CASSNGNTQYF.

This rearrangement joins TRBV11-2 to TRBJ1-2; no firm D call. Trimming took 1 base from V and 6 from J, leaving 9 bases between them. CDR1 is SGHAT and CDR2 is FQNNGV in the germline V gene. CDR3 size: 13 residues. The chain's CDR3 is CASSLVSRDGYTF. The CDR3 DNA reads TGTGCCAGCAGCTTAGTATCCCGGGATGGCTACACCTTC.

The chain joins TRBV7-9 to TRBJ1-2, with no clear D. There are 14 residues in the CDR3. Trimming removed 2 bases at V and 2 bases at J, with 9 bases between. Looked up from germline, CDR1 is SEHNR and CDR2 is FQNEAQ (reference sequence). Written as DNA, the CDR3 is TGTGCCAGCAGCTTAATTCCGGAGAACTATGGCTACACCTTC. Its translation is CASSLIPENYGYTF.

This sequence joins TRBV11-2 and TRBJ2-7, with TRBD2 as a possible D gene (6 bases). Germline V gene lookup returns CDR1 SGHAT and CDR2 FQNNGV. The CDR3 has 15 residues. V was clipped by 5 bases and J by 4 bases, with 18 bases between them. The DNA for the CDR3 is TGTGCCAGCAGCACCCGCGGGACCATGGGGTACGAGCAGTACTTC. Translating gives CASSTRGTMGYEQYF.

The DNA of the CDR3 is TGTGCCAGCAGTTTAACGGGACACAGCTCTGGAAACACCATATATTTT. This encodes CASSLTGHSSGNTIYF. The gene calls are TRBV28 and TRBJ1-3; maybe TRBD1 (6 bases). V was cut by 2 bases and J by 0 bases, with 11 bases left in between. This CDR3 region has 16 residues. Germline V gives CDR1 MDHEN, CDR2 SYDVKM.

The J gene is TRBJ1-4, the V gene TRBV4-2, with TRBD1 matching 9 bases. Unmatched junction bases numbered 11, after V lost 0 bases and J lost 6 bases. Germline V gene data show CDR1 as LGHNA and CDR2 as YNFKEQ. The CDR3 loop spans 18 amino acids. The CDR3 here is CASSQDFRTGTGYEKLFF. CDR3 sequence (DNA): TGTGCCAGCAGCCAAGATTTCCGGACCGGGACAGGGTATGAAAAACTGTTTTTT.

The V gene is TRBV6-2 or TRBV6-3, the J gene TRBJ2-3; D is unresolved. This CDR3 is built from 15 residues. Deletions cut 4 bases from V and 1 base from J, with 12 bases between. The germline V gene has CDR1 MNHEY and CDR2 SVGEGT. The CDR3 bases are TGTGCCAGCAGTTCTTTCGTACTGGGCACAGATACGCAGTATTTT. It encodes CASSSFVLGTDTQYF.

The chain is built from TRBV25-1 and TRBJ2-5; unclear D gene. Germline V gene lookup returns CDR1 MGHDK and CDR2 SYGVNS. The V gene lost 5 bases and the J gene lost 4 bases, with 14 bases spanning the gap. The CDR3 has 14 residues. CDR3: CASSLIGQLETQYF. DNA of the CDR3: TGTGCCAGCAGTCTGATCGGGCAGTTAGAGACCCAGTACTTC.

This CDR3 is CASRKGKDTEAFF. The CDR3 DNA sequence: TGTGCCAGCCGGAAGGGGAAAGACACTGAAGCTTTCTTT. The chain links TRBV6-5 to TRBJ1-1; the D gene is possibly TRBD1 (5 bases). Per the germline V gene, CDR1 is MNHEY and CDR2 is SVGAGI. CDR3 length: 13 residues. V lost 8 bases to trimming and J lost 3 bases, with 13 bases between them.